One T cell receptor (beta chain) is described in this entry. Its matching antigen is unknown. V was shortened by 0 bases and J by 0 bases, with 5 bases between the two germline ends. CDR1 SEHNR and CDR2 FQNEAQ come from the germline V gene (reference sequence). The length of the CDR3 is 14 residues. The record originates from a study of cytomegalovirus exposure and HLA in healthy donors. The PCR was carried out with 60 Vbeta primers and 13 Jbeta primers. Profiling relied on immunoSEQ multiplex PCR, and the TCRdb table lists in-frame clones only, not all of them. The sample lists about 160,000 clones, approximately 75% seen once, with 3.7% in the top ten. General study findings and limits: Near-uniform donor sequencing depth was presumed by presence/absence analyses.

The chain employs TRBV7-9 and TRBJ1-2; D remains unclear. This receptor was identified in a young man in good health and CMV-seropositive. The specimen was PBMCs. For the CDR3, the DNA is TGTGCCAGCAGCTTAGCGATAGCTAACTATGGCTACACCTTC. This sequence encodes CASSLAIANYGYTF.